The present T cell receptor beta chain was sequenced within a study of OX40 agonist ivuxolimab in advanced cancers. Across the whole study: Those enrolled were 80% to 85% male, with a mean age of around 55 years and ages from 23 to 79.

The assay was immunoSEQ multiplex PCR, and TCRdb's table has in-frame clones only and misses some. The sample contains about 79,000 clones, around 82% of which appear only once. Sequences were derived from CD4+ or CD8+ T cells sorted from blood, sampled in a trial of the OX40 agonist ivuxolimab. This TCR came from an adult with an advanced solid tumor such as melanoma, head and neck, liver or kidney cancer.

CDR3 sequence: CATSTMGLAGGLITDTQYF. Here the CDR3 DNA reads TGTGCCACCAGCACGATGGGACTAGCGGGAGGGCTTATTACAGATACGCAGTATTTT. The chain recombines TRBV15 with TRBJ2-3; 16 nucleotides match TRBD2. Germline CDR1 and CDR2: LNHNV and YYDKDF (reference sequence). With 4 bases clipped from V and 3 bases from J, the junction kept 10 bases outside the gene matches. CDR3 length: 19 residues.